These T cell receptor beta chains were read from a single sample in a study of Ad26.COV2.S vaccination and SARS-CoV-2 variants. Clones were sequenced by immunoSEQ multiplex PCR, and TCRdb holds only the in-frame ones, with some missing. The sample shows some 460,000 clones, 70% to 90% of them seen only once. The sequences come from peripheral blood, collected in a trial of Ad26.COV2.S vaccine versus placebo. Receptors originate from a person aged 18-60 years who received the Ad26.COV2.S COVID-19 vaccine or a placebo. The CDR3 runs from the conserved cysteine through the conserved F or W. Each record gives: V gene, J gene, CDR3 protein.

v_gene: TRBV6-1; j_gene: TRBJ2-3; CDR3aa: CASSARPTSGSTDTQYF
v_gene: TRBV30; j_gene: TRBJ1-5; CDR3aa: CAWSWGLGQPQHF
v_gene: TRBV27; j_gene: TRBJ2-1; CDR3aa: CASTRSGVNEQFF
v_gene: TRBV2; j_gene: TRBJ1-2; CDR3aa: CASSELEQGDDGYTF
v_gene: TRBV27; j_gene: TRBJ2-5; CDR3aa: CASSTRASGRHGETQYF
v_gene: TRBV4-1; j_gene: TRBJ2-7; CDR3aa: CASSQGTASSYEQYF
v_gene: TRBV18; j_gene: TRBJ2-5; CDR3aa: CASSPGDLETQYF
v_gene: TRBV6-2/TRBV6-3; j_gene: TRBJ1-4; CDR3aa: CASSYHGKLFF
v_gene: TRBV6-2/TRBV6-3; j_gene: TRBJ2-1; CDR3aa: CASSYLFFYNEQFF
v_gene: TRBV30; j_gene: TRBJ1-5; CDR3aa: CAWSVSYRANQPQHF
v_gene: TRBV3-1/TRBV3-2; j_gene: TRBJ2-7; CDR3aa: CASSQGGSVTYEQYF
v_gene: TRBV7-3; j_gene: TRBJ2-3; CDR3aa: CASSRAEYPDTQYF
v_gene: TRBV14; j_gene: TRBJ2-2; CDR3aa: CASSLGLAGVRAGELFF
v_gene: TRBV28; j_gene: TRBJ2-3; CDR3aa: CASSLLAPSTDTQYF
v_gene: TRBV4-3; j_gene: TRBJ1-1; CDR3aa: CASSPYSGRSTEAFF
v_gene: TRBV28; j_gene: TRBJ2-3; CDR3aa: CASSLGQTGTQYF
v_gene: TRBV2; j_gene: TRBJ2-7; CDR3aa: CASSPQGNEQYF
v_gene: TRBV5-1; j_gene: TRBJ1-3; CDR3aa: CASSFGRNSGNTIYF
v_gene: TRBV27; j_gene: TRBJ2-1; CDR3aa: CASSYGQGEQFF
v_gene: TRBV6-5; j_gene: TRBJ2-7; CDR3aa: CASNIDSGRAYEQYF
v_gene: TRBV3-1/TRBV3-2; j_gene: TRBJ1-2; CDR3aa: CASSPGVGRPYGYTF
v_gene: TRBV11-2; j_gene: TRBJ1-1; CDR3aa: CASSARQGWNTEAFF
v_gene: TRBV24-1; j_gene: TRBJ2-2; CDR3aa: CATSANPEWPGELFF
v_gene: TRBV30; j_gene: TRBJ2-5; CDR3aa: CAWSLNVVIETQYF
v_gene: TRBV6-1; j_gene: TRBJ2-7; CDR3aa: CASSALPGDYNYEQYF
v_gene: TRBV6-6; j_gene: TRBJ2-7; CDR3aa: CASTRPGLAAYEQYF
v_gene: TRBV9; j_gene: TRBJ2-1; CDR3aa: CASSAGTRSDGEQFF
v_gene: TRBV7-3; j_gene: TRBJ2-2; CDR3aa: CASSFRGGQINTGELFF
v_gene: TRBV3-1/TRBV3-2; j_gene: TRBJ2-1; CDR3aa: CASSRRSGAGQFF
v_gene: TRBV30; j_gene: TRBJ2-3; CDR3aa: CAWSISGRTDTQYF
v_gene: TRBV6-2/TRBV6-3; j_gene: TRBJ2-5; CDR3aa: CASSYTGLVIETQYF
v_gene: TRBV5-1; j_gene: TRBJ2-5; CDR3aa: CASSEAPGGRGETQYF
v_gene: TRBV30; j_gene: TRBJ1-5; CDR3aa: CAWSVLGRNQPQHF
v_gene: TRBV7-9; j_gene: TRBJ2-3; CDR3aa: CASSLGLAGATDTQYF
v_gene: TRBV6-2/TRBV6-3; j_gene: TRBJ2-7; CDR3aa: CASSKGQGVSLEQYF
v_gene: TRBV4-2; j_gene: TRBJ2-7; CDR3aa: CASSQGQQGVSEQYF
v_gene: TRBV9; j_gene: TRBJ2-3; CDR3aa: CASSVVSPDTQYF
v_gene: TRBV30; j_gene: TRBJ1-1; CDR3aa: CAWSMGTPEAFF
v_gene: TRBV5-5; j_gene: TRBJ2-5; CDR3aa: CASSSVDQIQTQYF
v_gene: TRBV3-1/TRBV3-2; j_gene: TRBJ1-1; CDR3aa: CASSRLHGTEAFF